This record covers a single T cell receptor (beta chain). Its antigen is unknown. The record originates from a study of CXCR3-negative and CXCR3-positive naive CD8 T cells. Naive CD8+ T cells showed CD45RO-CCR7+CD27+CD95-. There are 14 residues in the CDR3. Germline V gene lookup returns CDR1 SQVTM and CDR2 ANQGSEA. General study results and limits: CXCR3-expressing naive cells carried TRB CDR3s more hydrophobic than those of CXCR3-negative naive cells. For memory CD8+ cells diversity was much lower, but both naive subsets had comparably high diversity.

UMI-labeled 5' RACE yielded the TRB cDNA libraries. After re-calling the 5' RACE reads, TCRdb lists one entry per CDR3 protein, DNA absent. The ten most abundant clones cover approximately 0.46% of a sample with about 150,000 distinct CDR3 sequences. This clonotype was sampled from a human donor in good health. Some clones in this sample may be carry-over from other donors' samples. The chain joins TRBV29-1 to TRBJ1-2; lacking DNA, the TRBD1 call made by TCRdb goes unchecked. Sequencing used naive CXCR3+ CD8+ T cells from blood. Noted subset: CD45RO-CCR7+CD27+CD95- naive CD8+ T cells expressing CXCR3 (TNR3+). CDR3 sequence reads: CSAEAGGGRHGYTF.